These 5 T cell receptor beta chains were sequenced from one sample in a study of post-analysis software for immune sequencing data. Broader study findings: Five TRBV segments were more frequent in patients than controls; TRBV5-6, TRBV5-1 and TRBV20-1 belonged to this group.

These receptors are not linked to any known antigen. TCR beta cDNA libraries included unique molecular identifiers. MiXCR, applied by TCRdb to the PCR reads, yields one record per CDR3 protein. The sample yields 700,000 to 800,000 distinct CDR3 sequences, less than 35% seen once. The sample was blood. All receptors come from a girl under 18 with multiple sclerosis.

V gene TRBV7-2 combines with J gene TRBJ2-7; 12 nucleotides line up with TRBD2. The germline CDR1 and CDR2 sequences are SGHTA and FQGNSA. The CDR3 is 15 amino acids. The J segment lost 6 bases and the V segment lost 1 base, leaving 4 bases of the junction unmatched. This CDR3 reads CASSLELAGGSEQYF. In DNA form, the CDR3 reads TGTGCCAGCAGCTTAGAACTAGCGGGAGGTTCCGAGCAGTACTTC.

The chain joins TRBV7-9 to TRBJ2-5, with 9 bases aligning to TRBD2. V lost 2 bases and J lost 4; bases outside the gene matches: 5. The germline gives CDR1 SEHNR, CDR2 FQNEAQ (reference sequence). This CDR3 comprises 15 residues. As DNA, the CDR3 is TGTGCCAGCAGCTTAATACGCGGGAGGGCAGAGACCCAGTACTTC. Translation: CASSLIRGRAETQYF.

The V gene is TRBV18, the J gene TRBJ1-2; no firm D call. With 3 bases removed from V and 2 bases from J, the gap between germline ends came to 10 bases. CDR1 KGHSH and CDR2 LQKENI come from the germline V gene. This CDR3 spans 14 amino acids. The CDR3 DNA reads TGTGCCAGCTCACCCCTCGGGCGGAACTATGGCTACACCTTC. It specifies CASSPLGRNYGYTF.

The gene calls are TRBV10-3 and TRBJ1-6; D remains ambiguous. The CDR3 contains 16 residues. Trimming shortened V by 0 bases and J by 14 bases, and 20 bases separated the two germline ends. In germline, CDR1 is ENHRY, CDR2 SYGVKD. The CDR3 sequence is CAISESRVRGNEALHF. The DNA for the CDR3 is TGTGCCATCAGTGAGTCGAGAGTTCGCGGGAACGAGGCCCTCCACTTT.

This clonotype was counted a few times. The rearrangement joins TRBV29-1 to TRBJ2-7; TRBD1 might be the D (6 bases). This CDR3 has 12 residues. Trimming pared 6 bases from V and 2 bases from J, leaving 11 bases between. CDR1 SQVTM and CDR2 ANQGSEA come from the germline V gene. In DNA form, the CDR3 reads TGCAGCGTGGGCCGGGACACCTACGAGCAGTACTTC. Its protein product is CSVGRDTYEQYF.